This TCR beta chain was found in a study of control samples from healthy donors and cancer patients. The CDR3 sequence is 13 residues long. The J segment lost 9 bases and the V segment lost 6 bases, leaving 11 bases of the junction unmatched. Germline lookup yields CDR1 SQVTM and CDR2 ANQGSEA. Profiling relied on immunoSEQ multiplex PCR, and the TCRdb table lists in-frame clones only, not all of them. The sample lists some 120,000 clones; around 96% were seen once. The specimen sequenced was blood. V gene TRBV29-1 combines with J gene TRBJ2-1; 7 nucleotides match TRBD2. The receptor was isolated from a man younger than 40 in good health. CDR3 residues: CSVSRGGRGEQFF. In nucleotides, the CDR3 is TGCAGCGTCTCGCGGGGTGGGAGGGGTGAGCAGTTCTTC.